This TCR beta chain was obtained from a study of identical twins. Germline V gene lookup returns CDR1 SQVTM and CDR2 ANQGSEA. V was trimmed by 6 bases and J by 0 bases, leaving 8 bases between them. This CDR3 contains 12 residues. Via MiXCR, TCRdb re-called the 5' RACE reads, giving one row per CDR3 protein. Of some 1,700,000 distinct CDR3 sequences listed, around a third are singletons. The sequencing input was cord blood. The sequence came from a newborn girl in good health. The V gene is TRBV29-1, the J gene TRBJ1-1; D not certain. CDR3 sequence (DNA): TGCAGCGTCCAGAAGATGAACACTGAAGCTTTCTTT. Its translation is CSVQKMNTEAFF.